These 24 T cell receptor beta chains share one sample of origin, sequenced in a study of type 1 regulatory T cells. These receptors are not linked to any known antigen. One entry per CDR3 protein results from TCRdb running MiXCR on the reads. The sample carries about 23,000 distinct CDR3 sequences, roughly 45% recorded once. Sequencing was done on a sample of cultured T cells, either the whole culture or a sorted T cell fraction (not recorded which). The receptors were sampled from a human donor in good health.

The chain combines TRBV10-3 with TRBJ2-3; D ambiguous. Looked up from germline, CDR1 is ENHRY and CDR2 is SYGVKD. V lost 6 bases and J 0 bases, leaving 16 bases between the germline ends. This CDR3 region has 16 residues. CDR3 sequence: CAIRPGLDPSTDTQYF. The CDR3 DNA sequence: TGTGCCATCAGGCCGGGCCTCGACCCTAGCACAGATACGCAGTATTTT.

This clonotype was counted at least ten times. The chain couples TRBV6-5 to TRBJ1-1; tentative D call: TRBD1 (6 bases). This CDR3 is 12 amino acids long. Trimming took 6 bases from V and 1 from J, leaving 6 bases between them. The germline gives CDR1 MNHEY, CDR2 SVGAGI. The CDR3 DNA reads as TGTGCCAGCAGGACAGGGAACACTGAAGCTTTCTTT. Translation gives CASRTGNTEAFF.

This clonotype showed up just a few times. This chain links TRBV7-9 with TRBJ1-4; unclear D gene. Trimming removed 2 bases from V and 2 bases from J, with 12 bases in between. Germline V CDR1 and CDR2: SEHNR, FQNEAQ (reference sequence). The CDR3 has 16 residues. CDR3 residues: CASSLFQLRTNEKLFF. DNA of the CDR3: TGTGCCAGCAGCTTATTTCAGTTGAGGACTAATGAAAAACTGTTTTTT.

This clonotype showed up just a few times. J is TRBJ2-1 and V is TRBV20-1, with 10 bases lining up with TRBD2. Germline V gene lookup returns CDR1 DFQATT and CDR2 SNEGSKA (reference sequence). Unmatched junction bases numbered 10, after V lost 3 bases and J lost 2 bases. The CDR3 length is 17 residues. The CDR3 nucleotides are TGCAGTGCTAGCCGGGGGGTGCTAGCGGGGGCCTACAATGAGCAGTTCTTC. Encoded protein: CSASRGVLAGAYNEQFF.

V and J are TRBV4-2 and TRBJ2-7; 16 nucleotides agree with TRBD2. The CDR3 is 17 residues long. CDR1 and CDR2 from the germline V gene are LGHNA and YNFKEQ. Trimming removed 4 bases from V and 5 bases from J; junction bases left unmatched: 8. The CDR3 loop reads CASSPSIGTSGGDEQYF. The CDR3 DNA reads as TGTGCCAGCAGCCCAAGTATCGGGACTAGCGGGGGGGACGAGCAGTACTTC.

This chain joins TRBV2 and TRBJ2-1, with TRBD2 matching 13 bases. Germline V CDR1 and CDR2: SNHLY, FYNNEI. The CDR3 has 19 amino acids. Trimming at V came to 5 bases and at J to 4 bases, leaving 14 bases not matched to a gene. CDR3 protein: CASSLTSGGPHGLYNEQFF. CDR3 sequence (DNA): TGTGCCAGCAGTTTGACTAGCGGGGGGCCCCACGGCCTATACAATGAGCAGTTCTTC.

The chain is built from TRBV5-1 and TRBJ2-7; 10 bases align to TRBD2. Germline CDR1 and CDR2: SGHRS and YFSETQ. J was trimmed by 5 bases and V by 2 bases; bases with no gene match: 7. CDR3 size: 15 residues. The CDR3 nucleotides read TGCGCCAGCAGCTTCTTTCCGGGACTAGCGAACGAGCAGTACTTC. Amino acids: CASSFFPGLANEQYF.

This clonotype was observed at least ten times. This chain links TRBV7-9 with TRBJ1-4; D perhaps matches TRBD1 (6 bases). V was pared by 5 bases and J by 8 bases, with 18 bases between. The V gene's germline CDR1 is SEHNR and CDR2 FQNEAQ (reference sequence). The CDR3 is made up of 15 amino acids. CDR3 sequence: CASSAGQSRREKLFF. As DNA, the CDR3 is TGTGCCAGCAGCGCAGGACAGTCTAGGAGAGAAAAACTGTTTTTT. The whole variable domain, remainder taken from reference TRBV7-9 and TRBJ1-4, is DTGVSQNPRHKITKRGQNVTFRCDPISEHNRLYWYRQTLGQGPEFLTYFQNEAQLEKSRLLSDRFSAERPKGSFSTLEIQRTEQGDSAMYLCASSAGQSRREKLFFGSGTQLSVL.

V and J are TRBV7-6 and TRBJ1-5; D remains unclear. Trimming removed 2 bases at V and 1 base at J, with 6 bases between. This CDR3 is built from 14 residues. Germline values: CDR1 SGHVS, CDR2 FNYEAQ. CDR3 bases: TGTGCCAGCAGCTTAATTGACAGCAATCAGCCCCAGCATTTT. Its protein product is CASSLIDSNQPQHF. Full variable domain (missing parts from reference TRBV7-6 and TRBJ1-5): GAGVSQSPRYKVTKRGQDVALRCDPISGHVSLYWYRQALGQGPEFLTYFNYEAQQDKSGLPNDRFSAERPEGSISTLTIQRTEQRDSAMYRCASSLIDSNQPQHFGDGTRLSIL.

This clonotype was observed once. The CDR3 nucleotides are TGTGCCAGTAGGGAGGGGACCACAGATACGCAGTATTTT. This encodes CASREGTTDTQYF. This sequence joins TRBV19 and TRBJ2-3, with a tentative D call TRBD2 (6 bases). V dropped 6 bases and J dropped 2 bases, with 9 bases sitting between them. The CDR3 totals 13 residues. Germline V gives CDR1 LNHDA, CDR2 SQIVND (reference sequence).

This chain connects TRBV28 to TRBJ1-5; D not resolved. CDR3 length: 15 amino acids. V was pared by 3 bases and J by 0 bases, with 9 bases between. Germline assignment: CDR1 MDHEN and CDR2 SYDVKM. CDR3 sequence: CASSFRGNSNQPQHF. CDR3 DNA: TGTGCCAGCAGTTTCAGAGGGAATAGCAATCAGCCCCAGCATTTT.

With respect to this clonotype: Since the CDR3 does not end with the conserved phenylalanine or tryptophan, this likely comes from a read error. This sequence joins TRBV7-8 and TRBJ2-3; 9 bases line up with TRBD2. This CDR3 region has 17 residues. J gave up 1 base and V 2 bases, and 7 bases lay outside the gene matches. The germline V gene encodes CDR1 SGHVS and CDR2 FQNEAQ. CDR3 nucleotide sequence: TGTGCCAGCAGCTTACTTCGTATAGCGGGGGGCACAGATACGCAGTATTAT. It is translated as CASSLLRIAGGTDTQYY.

This clonotype was recorded a few times. The chain has TRBV7-8 and TRBJ2-2, with D tentatively TRBD2 (6 bases). The V gene lost 2 bases and the J gene lost 4 bases, with 11 bases spanning the gap. Germline assignment: CDR1 SGHVS and CDR2 FQNEAQ. The CDR3 totals 15 residues. Written as DNA, the CDR3 is TGTGCCAGCAGCTTATCCGGAGGGGTCACCGGGGAGCTGTTTTTT. Residues: CASSLSGGVTGELFF.

The chain combines TRBV6-1 with TRBJ1-5; tentatively, D is TRBD1 (5 bases). Germline V gene sequence: CDR1 MNHNS, CDR2 SASEGT. Trimming took off 0 bases at V and 5 bases at J, with 17 bases between the two ends. This CDR3 has 17 amino acids. The CDR3: CASSEARDHGIHQPQHF. The CDR3 DNA is TGTGCCAGCAGTGAAGCGCGGGACCACGGCATCCATCAGCCCCAGCATTTT.

This chain uses TRBV15 with TRBJ2-5; D remains ambiguous. The germline gives CDR1 LNHNV, CDR2 YYDKDF (reference sequence). Trimming removed 5 bases from V and 2 bases from J, with 15 bases in between. This CDR3 comprises 15 residues. The CDR3 nucleotides are TGTGCCACCAGCCGCGATCCGGGTCAGCAAGAGACCCAGTACTTC. It is translated as CATSRDPGQQETQYF.

V and J are TRBV7-2 and TRBJ2-1; 15 nucleotides agree with TRBD2. Germline loops: CDR1 SGHTA, CDR2 FQGNSA. The CDR3 covers 15 residues. V lost 5 bases to trimming and J lost 11 bases; unmatched junction nucleotides: 7. The CDR3 region is CASSTGLAGGIQQFF. The CDR3 nucleotides are TGTGCCAGCAGCACCGGACTAGCGGGGGGGATACAGCAGTTCTTC.

The V gene is TRBV6-1, the J gene TRBJ2-5, with a possible D match to TRBD1 (8 bases). CDR3 size: 13 residues. Looked up from germline, CDR1 is MNHNS and CDR2 is SASEGT. Deletions cut 6 bases from V and 5 bases from J, with 13 bases between. The CDR3 DNA follows: TGTGCCAGCAGAGTACAGGGGGGGGAGACCCAGTACTTC. It encodes CASRVQGGETQYF.

This sequence joins TRBV2 and TRBJ2-7, with TRBD1 matching over 9 bases. The CDR3 consists of 12 residues. After removal of 7 bases from V and 6 bases from J, the junction contained 4 bases not matched to a gene. Germline V gene sequence: CDR1 SNHLY, CDR2 FYNNEI. The CDR3 sequence is CASKTGGSEQYF. CDR3 nucleotide sequence: TGTGCCAGCAAAACAGGGGGCTCCGAGCAGTACTTC.

In its sample, this clonotype ranks as medium-sized. This chain connects TRBV18 to TRBJ1-1; D call uncertain. CDR3 size: 13 residues. Germline V gene sequence: CDR1 KGHSH, CDR2 LQKENI. Trimming left V 0 bases short and J 0 bases short, with 2 bases between. This CDR3 reads CASSPPLNTEAFF. In DNA, the CDR3 is TGTGCCAGCTCACCACCGCTGAACACTGAAGCTTTCTTT. Filled out from reference TRBV18 and TRBJ1-1, the complete variable domain reads NAGVMQNPRHLVRRRGQEARLRCSPMKGHSHVYWYRQLPEEGLKFMVYLQKENIIDESGMPKERFSAEFPKEGPSILRIQQVVRGDSAAYFCASSPPLNTEAFFGQGTRLTVV.

The chain employs TRBV18 and TRBJ1-3; the D gene is possibly TRBD1 (6 bases). Germline V gene sequence: CDR1 KGHSH, CDR2 LQKENI. The CDR3 totals 16 residues. With 6 bases removed from V and 2 bases from J, the gap between germline ends came to 17 bases. The CDR3 is CASSLMPTGTGNTIYF. The CDR3 DNA sequence: TGTGCCAGCTCCCTTATGCCGACAGGTACTGGAAACACCATATATTTT.

The J gene is TRBJ1-1, the V gene TRBV2; a weak D match, TRBD1 (6 bases). Trimming cost V 6 bases and J 1 base, with 18 bases left between them. The CDR3 loop spans 16 amino acids. Germline-derived CDR1 and CDR2 are SNHLY and FYNNEI. In DNA form, the CDR3 reads TGTGCCAGCAGCGTTAGGGTGGGGGCCCCGAACACTGAAGCTTTCTTT. It encodes CASSVRVGAPNTEAFF. Filled out from reference TRBV2 and TRBJ1-1, the complete variable domain reads EPEVTQTPSHQVTQMGQEVILRCVPISNHLYFYWYRQILGQKVEFLVSFYNNEISEKSEIFDDQFSVERPDGSNFTLKIRSTKLEDSAMYFCASSVRVGAPNTEAFFGQGTRLTVV.

The chain links TRBV5-4 to TRBJ2-3; D is perhaps TRBD2 (7 bases). Germline V gene data show CDR1 as SGHNT and CDR2 as YYREEE (reference sequence). The CDR3 runs 15 residues. Trimming cost V 0 bases and J 1 base, with 9 bases left between them. CDR3 residues: CASSLAGGGTDTQYF. The DNA for the CDR3 is TGTGCCAGCAGCTTGGCGGGGGGCGGCACAGATACGCAGTATTTT.

This clonotype was counted a few times. The chain joins TRBV2 to TRBJ1-1; no clear D. This CDR3 has 12 residues. Germline V lookup: CDR1 SNHLY, CDR2 FYNNEI. V was shortened by 2 bases and J by 8 bases, with 9 bases between the two germline ends. For the CDR3, the DNA is TGTGCCAGCAGTGAATCTTGGGTCGAAGCTTTCTTT. Encoded protein: CASSESWVEAFF.

The chain combines TRBV4-2 with TRBJ2-6; D ambiguous. CDR1 is LGHNA, CDR2 YNFKEQ, per germline. The CDR3 has 16 amino acids. V lost 3 bases and J 2 bases, leaving 11 bases between the germline ends. CDR3 amino acids: CASSQQLITGANVLTF. The CDR3 DNA is TGTGCCAGCAGCCAGCAACTGATAACTGGGGCCAACGTCCTGACTTTC.